This is a list of T cell receptor beta chains from one sample in a study of cytomegalovirus exposure and HLA in healthy donors. TCRdb's table, derived via immunoSEQ multiplex PCR, lists solely in-frame clones and lacks some. The data show approximately 90,000 clones, roughly 80% seen once. Sequenced input: PBMCs. The origin of the receptors is a man aged 35-49 years in good health and CMV-seronegative. Each CDR3 is given with its conserved first and last residue. Each record gives: J gene, clone size, V gene, D gene, CDR3 protein. A D gene is named only where the DNA matches it firmly. Size is omitted from some rows. Given values are once, few, many or a class for expanded clones.

j_gene: TRBJ1-2
abundance: few
v_gene: TRBV19
d_gene: TRBD1
CDR3aa: CASSIDHLTGTNYGYTF

j_gene: TRBJ1-1
abundance: few
v_gene: TRBV9
d_gene: -
CDR3aa: CASSVARNTEAFF

j_gene: TRBJ2-1
abundance: few
v_gene: TRBV20-1
d_gene: -
CDR3aa: CSALDSPEQFF

j_gene: TRBJ1-2
abundance: -
v_gene: TRBV5-1
d_gene: -
CDR3aa: CASSLKEQRSGYGYTF

j_gene: TRBJ2-3
abundance: -
v_gene: TRBV11-3
d_gene: -
CDR3aa: CASSLLLGDLQYF

j_gene: TRBJ1-1
abundance: -
v_gene: TRBV5-6
d_gene: -
CDR3aa: CASSYTGTTEAFF

j_gene: TRBJ1-5
abundance: -
v_gene: TRBV19
d_gene: -
CDR3aa: CASKGSVSNQPQHF

j_gene: TRBJ2-7
abundance: -
v_gene: TRBV6-1
d_gene: TRBD1
CDR3aa: CASSAGQEGHYEQYF

j_gene: TRBJ1-1
abundance: -
v_gene: TRBV5-1
d_gene: -
CDR3aa: CASTFTVGGLNTEAFF

j_gene: TRBJ2-5
abundance: -
v_gene: TRBV5-1
d_gene: TRBD1
CDR3aa: CASSLNRGETQYF

j_gene: TRBJ1-6
abundance: -
v_gene: TRBV11-2
d_gene: -
CDR3aa: CASSLGGSGSPLHF

j_gene: TRBJ1-1
abundance: -
v_gene: TRBV5-1
d_gene: -
CDR3aa: CASSFIETEAFF

j_gene: TRBJ1-1
abundance: -
v_gene: TRBV10-3
d_gene: TRBD1
CDR3aa: CAIRDLRPGQGSEAFF

j_gene: TRBJ2-7
abundance: -
v_gene: TRBV6-5
d_gene: TRBD1
CDR3aa: CASSPSDRGEQYF

j_gene: TRBJ2-2
abundance: few
v_gene: TRBV4-3
d_gene: TRBD1
CDR3aa: CASSHLEGGSGELFF

j_gene: TRBJ1-1
abundance: -
v_gene: TRBV28
d_gene: TRBD1
CDR3aa: CASRDRVTVTTEAFF

j_gene: TRBJ2-4
abundance: few
v_gene: TRBV5-4
d_gene: TRBD1
CDR3aa: CASNLFPGDREVGNIQYF

j_gene: TRBJ2-7
abundance: -
v_gene: TRBV19
d_gene: TRBD1
CDR3aa: CASSPGLGQGASYEQYF

j_gene: TRBJ1-1
abundance: -
v_gene: TRBV5-8
d_gene: -
CDR3aa: CASVLGGPNTEAFF

j_gene: TRBJ1-3
abundance: -
v_gene: TRBV7-7
d_gene: -
CDR3aa: CASSPTELFSGNTIYF

j_gene: TRBJ1-6
abundance: -
v_gene: TRBV30
d_gene: -
CDR3aa: CAWSVLSRNRVNSPLHF

j_gene: TRBJ2-7
abundance: -
v_gene: TRBV4-2
d_gene: -
CDR3aa: CASSQGGQSYEQYF

j_gene: TRBJ1-2
abundance: -
v_gene: TRBV19
d_gene: -
CDR3aa: CASSIDQEGHRGYGYTF

j_gene: TRBJ1-5
abundance: -
v_gene: TRBV5-6
d_gene: -
CDR3aa: CASSFNGALFNQPQHF